Shown below are 19 T cell receptor beta chains from a single sample sequenced in a study of blood T cell repertoires in COVID-19. Profiled with immunoSEQ multiplex PCR; TCRdb holds only in-frame clones, not every one. The table has tens of thousands of clones, roughly nine tenths seen once; the top ten hold around 1.3%. The specimen was peripheral blood. The source of these receptors is a man aged 55-75 years with acute or convalescent COVID-19.

J is TRBJ2-3 and V is TRBV21-1; the table's D call of TRBD1 was not tested on the DNA. TRBV21-1 is given as a pseudogene. The CDR3 totals 16 residues. The CDR3 region is CASSTRDREGSDTQYF. The CDR3 nucleotides are TGTGCCAGCAGCACCCGGGACAGGGAGGGTTCAGATACGCAGTATTTT.

The rearrangement links TRBV29-1 to TRBJ1-2; 7 bases match TRBD1. CDR1 and CDR2 (germline): SQVTM, ANQGSEA. V trimming: 5 bases; J trimming: 0 bases; junction bases outside the gene matches: 12. This CDR3 region has 16 residues. The CDR3 nucleotides read TGCAGCGTTCAACAGGGGAAAGTTTCTTCTAACTATGGCTACACCTTC. This gives the protein CSVQQGKVSSNYGYTF.

V gene TRBV4-1 combines with J gene TRBJ2-7; D possibly corresponds to TRBD1 (6 bases). The CDR3 length is 16 residues. In germline, CDR1 is MGHRA, CDR2 YSYEKL. V was trimmed by 1 base and J by 0 bases, leaving 13 bases between them. CDR3 in amino acids: CASSQVWGRSSYEQYF. CDR3 nucleotide sequence: TGCGCCAGCAGCCAAGTATGGGGGCGAAGCTCCTACGAGCAGTACTTC.

The chain employs TRBV6-5 and TRBJ1-5; D may be TRBD1 (5 bases). This CDR3 has 14 residues. CDR1 and CDR2 (germline): MNHEY, SVGAGI. The ends were cut back, 6 bases at V and 4 bases at J, with 13 bases in the middle. The CDR3 bases are TGTGCCAGCAGCTATGACAGCTATAATCAGCCCCAGCATTTT. This encodes CASSYDSYNQPQHF.

The genes are TRBV9 and TRBJ2-2; TRBD2 is a possible D gene (5 bases). CDR1 SGDLS and CDR2 YYNGEE come from the germline V gene. The CDR3 has 16 residues. Trimming took off 3 bases at V and 2 bases at J, with 14 bases between the two ends. CDR3: CASSASRGYNTGELFF. DNA of the CDR3: TGTGCCAGCAGCGCCTCTCGGGGTTACAACACCGGGGAGCTGTTTTTT.

This clone was recorded once. The chain couples TRBV3-1 (or the pseudogene TRBV3-2) to TRBJ1-6, with D possibly TRBD1 on 6 matching bases. Germline CDR1 and CDR2: LGHDT and YNNKEL (reference sequence). The CDR3 loop spans 17 amino acids. With 2 bases removed from V and 7 bases from J, the gap between germline ends came to 18 bases. The CDR3 reads CASSQPGATGSNSPLHF. Here the CDR3 DNA reads TGTGCCAGCAGCCAACCCGGCGCCACAGGGTCAAATTCACCCCTCCACTTT.

The chain links TRBV19 to TRBJ1-3; D is unresolved. Germline V gene sequence: CDR1 LNHDA, CDR2 SQIVND (reference sequence). The CDR3 is made up of 14 amino acids. The V and J ends lost 7 bases and 0 bases respectively, with 10 bases between them. The CDR3 nucleotides read TGTGCCAGTACCCAGAGCGTCTCTGGAAACACCATATATTTT. Amino acids: CASTQSVSGNTIYF.

V usage is TRBV6-5 and J usage is TRBJ1-6; D possibly corresponds to TRBD1 (5 bases). Trimming pared 5 bases from V and 10 bases from J, leaving 15 bases between. CDR3 length: 14 residues. Germline V gene sequence: CDR1 MNHEY, CDR2 SVGAGI. The CDR3 loop is CASSRGDAGSPLHF. DNA for the CDR3: TGTGCCAGCAGTCGGGGGGACGCCGGGTCACCCCTCCACTTT.

CDR3 coding DNA: TGTGCCAGCGAGGAGCGGGGGCACGCGGCAGATACGCAGTATTTT. Translated, it gives CASEERGHAADTQYF. J is TRBJ2-3 and V is TRBV9, with TRBD2 matching over 8 bases. Germline V gives CDR1 SGDLS, CDR2 YYNGEE. There are 15 residues in the CDR3. Trimming took 7 bases from V and 4 from J; bases not matched to a gene: 11.

The gene calls are TRBV6-1 and TRBJ1-6, with TRBD1 as a possible D gene (5 bases). The CDR3 extends over 16 amino acids. V was shortened by 3 bases and J by 0 bases, with 9 bases between the two germline ends. CDR1 and CDR2 from the germline V gene are MNHNS and SASEGT. The chain's CDR3 is CASSDFRDSYNSPLHF. CDR3 nucleotides: TGTGCCAGCAGTGATTTCAGGGACTCCTATAATTCACCCCTCCACTTT.

V gene TRBV28 combines with J gene TRBJ1-5; D is ambiguous. V was trimmed by 3 bases and J by 5 bases, leaving 11 bases between them. The V gene's germline CDR1 is MDHEN and CDR2 SYDVKM. This CDR3 spans 14 amino acids. The CDR3 nucleotides read TGTGCCAGCAGTTTTGGAGGGATCGATCAGCCCCAGCATTTT. Amino acid sequence: CASSFGGIDQPQHF.

The sample holds a few counts of this clone. The chain carries TRBV6-1 and TRBJ1-5; a weak D match, TRBD1 (5 bases). Trimming pared 2 bases from V and 8 bases from J, leaving 19 bases between. CDR3 size: 16 residues. Germline lookup yields CDR1 MNHNS and CDR2 SASEGT. The DNA for the CDR3 is TGTGCCAGCAGTGAAAGGACAACCAACATTTTCAAGCCCCAGCATTTT. Protein sequence: CASSERTTNIFKPQHF.

The rearrangement uses TRBV14 and TRBJ1-2; D remains unclear. Trimming cost V 7 bases and J 7 bases, with 16 bases left between them. This CDR3 has 13 amino acids. Germline V gene sequence: CDR1 SGHDN, CDR2 FVKESK. The CDR3 reads CASNNVLSSGYTF. The CDR3 DNA reads TGTGCCAGCAACAATGTCCTCTCCTCTGGCTACACCTTC. The full variable domain, with the rest looked up from reference TRBV14 and TRBJ1-2, is EAGVTQFPSHSVIEKGQTVTLRCDPISGHDNLYWYRRVMGKEIKFLLHFVKESKQDESGMPNNRFLAERTGGTYSTLKVQPAELEDSGVYFCASNNVLSSGYTFGSGTRLTVV.

The chain combines TRBV27 with TRBJ1-5; D not certain. Germline V CDR1 and CDR2: MNHEY, SMNVEV (reference sequence). The germline V and J ends were trimmed by 3 bases and 1 base, with 7 bases remaining between them. The CDR3 runs to 14 residues. CDR3 sequence reads: CASSFYRSNQPQHF. In DNA form, the CDR3 reads TGTGCCAGCAGTTTTTATCGGAGCAATCAGCCCCAGCATTTT.

The V call is TRBV12-5, the J call TRBJ1-5; 9 bases match TRBD1. Germline trimming cut 0 bases from V and 0 bases from J; bases unmatched to any gene: 12. The CDR3 is 20 residues long. The germline CDR1 and CDR2 sequences are LGHNT and FRNRAP. CDR3: CASGLVLFLTGGYSNQPQHF. CDR3 nucleotides: TGTGCTAGTGGTTTGGTACTATTTTTGACAGGGGGTTATAGCAATCAGCCCCAGCATTTT.

This clone qualifies as medium-sized. At the DNA level, this CDR3 is encoded by other sequences in the same sample as well. The chain links TRBV7-9 to TRBJ1-1; 8 nucleotides agree with TRBD1. Germline values: CDR1 SEHNR, CDR2 FQNEAQ (reference sequence). V dropped 3 bases and J dropped 5; count of bases not matched to a gene: 2. The CDR3 spans 13 residues. In nucleotides, the CDR3 is TGTGCCAGCAGCTTCGACAGGGGTACTGAAGCTTTCTTT. Its protein is CASSFDRGTEAFF.

The gene calls are TRBV10-2 and TRBJ1-1; 9 nucleotides match TRBD1. Germline V lookup: CDR1 WSHSY, CDR2 SAAADI. V shed 4 bases and J 7 bases; nucleotides not matched to a gene: 10. CDR3 length: 15 amino acids. The CDR3: CASSGTHTGGVEAFF. The CDR3 DNA reads as TGCGCCAGCAGTGGTACACATACAGGGGGCGTTGAAGCTTTCTTT.

V usage is TRBV2 and J usage is TRBJ1-3; TRBD1 agrees at 8 bases. This CDR3 comprises 19 residues. V was pared by 7 bases and J by 0 bases, with 17 bases of the junction left unmatched. From germline, CDR1 is SNHLY and CDR2 FYNNEI. The CDR3 DNA sequence: TGTGCCAGCAAGACACCGGGACAGGCCGGGACGTACTCTGGAAACACCATATATTTT. Its translation is CASKTPGQAGTYSGNTIYF.

The chain combines TRBV7-2 with TRBJ1-5; possible D gene TRBD1, 5 bases. Trimming took off 3 bases at V and 3 bases at J, with 12 bases between the two ends. The germline CDR1 and CDR2 sequences are SGHTA and FQGNSA. The CDR3 contains 15 residues. This chain's CDR3 is CASSLRATVNQPQHF. As DNA, the CDR3 is TGTGCCAGCAGCTTGAGAGCGACAGTCAATCAGCCCCAGCATTTT.